The next 2 T cell receptor beta chains were all read from a single sample in a study of cytomegalovirus exposure and HLA in healthy donors. Use of 60 Vbeta and 13 Jbeta primers characterized the PCR. TCRdb keeps only in-frame clones here, not all; method: immunoSEQ multiplex PCR. The data show about 180,000 clones, 82% seen once. The sequenced material came from PBMCs. These receptors all come from a man between 40 and 49 years old in good health and CMV-seronegative.

This chain connects TRBV9 to TRBJ2-1; 7 bases are shared with TRBD2. Germline CDR1 is SGDLS and CDR2 is YYNGEE. V trimming: 4 bases; J trimming: 2 bases; junction bases outside the gene matches: 6. This CDR3 spans 15 amino acids. This chain's CDR3 is CASSSSGTTYNEQFF. The CDR3, as DNA: TGTGCCAGCAGCTCAAGCGGGACCACCTACAATGAGCAGTTCTTC.

This clone has just one count. The rearrangement joins TRBV27 to TRBJ1-2, with TRBD1 matching over 8 bases. V lost 5 bases and J lost 7; bases outside the gene matches: 9. CDR1 and CDR2 (germline): MNHEY, SMNVEV (reference sequence). CDR3 length: 14 amino acids. The CDR3 DNA follows: TGTGCCAGCAGTACCTCCGACAGGGGAGGTGGCTACACCTTC. The encoded protein is CASSTSDRGGGYTF.